The 21 T cell receptor beta chains reported below all come from one sample, sequenced in a study of identical twins. One entry per CDR3 protein results from TCRdb running MiXCR on the 5' RACE reads. There are 400,000 to 500,000 distinct CDR3 sequences in the sample; 15% to 20% occur only once, and about 12% lies in the top ten. Material for sequencing was naive T cells sorted from blood. These receptor sequences come from a man aged 50 or older in good health.

There are many counts of this clonotype. V gene TRBV5-1 combines with J gene TRBJ1-6; possibly TRBD1 for D (6 bases). The V and J ends lost 5 bases and 9 bases respectively, with 15 bases between them. This CDR3 contains 14 residues. The V gene's germline CDR1 is SGHRS and CDR2 YFSETQ. The DNA of the CDR3 is TGCGCCAGCAGTTCCAGCCGGGGGGCTTCACCCCTCCACTTT. Protein sequence: CASSSSRGASPLHF.

This clonotype was observed a few times. This sequence joins TRBV6-5 and TRBJ1-2; weak D call: TRBD1 (5 bases). CDR3 length equals 12 residues. Trimming took off 6 bases at V and 8 bases at J, with 13 bases between the two ends. Germline V lookup: CDR1 MNHEY, CDR2 SVGAGI. The CDR3 is CASRETGGGYTF. CDR3 in DNA: TGTGCCAGCAGGGAGACCGGGGGAGGCTACACCTTC.

This clonotype was found a few times. The rearrangement links TRBV12-3 or TRBV12-4 to TRBJ2-3, with 7 bases fitting TRBD2. The junction had 9 bases not matched to a gene; V was cut back by 5 bases and J by 4 bases. The CDR3 has 15 residues. CDR3 DNA: TGTGCCAGCAGTAATGTTCGGGGGAGGGCAGATACGCAGTATTTT. Translated, it gives CASSNVRGRADTQYF.

This clonotype was recorded a few times. The chain uses TRBV5-1 and TRBJ2-3; 9 nucleotides line up with TRBD1. The V gene end was trimmed by 4 bases and the J gene end by 4 bases; junction bases not matched to a gene: 4. The germline gives CDR1 SGHRS, CDR2 YFSETQ. The CDR3 covers 14 residues. CDR3 protein: CASSVDRGADTQYF. Here the CDR3 DNA reads TGCGCCAGCAGCGTGGACAGGGGAGCAGATACGCAGTATTTT.

This clonotype turned up a few times. This sequence joins TRBV28 and TRBJ2-3, with 8 nucleotides matching TRBD1. The junction had 4 bases not matched to a gene; V was cut back by 4 bases and J by 4 bases. Germline assignment: CDR1 MDHEN and CDR2 SYDVKM. The CDR3 contains 14 residues. CDR3 nucleotide sequence: TGTGCCAGCAGTTCTCCGGGACAGGCAGATACGCAGTATTTT. Protein sequence: CASSSPGQADTQYF.

The CDR3 reads CASSQGVYSNQPQHF. In nucleotides, the CDR3 is TGTGCCAGCAGCCAGGGAGTTTATAGCAATCAGCCCCAGCATTTT. The rearrangement links TRBV7-2 to TRBJ1-5, with D possibly matching TRBD1 (5 bases). The CDR3 runs to 15 residues. Per the germline V gene, CDR1 is SGHTA and CDR2 is FQGNSA. V lost 5 bases and J lost 0, with 11 bases in between.

This clonotype was detected ten times or more. This chain links TRBV6-2 or TRBV6-3 with TRBJ2-1; D perhaps matches TRBD2 (5 bases). V lost 5 bases, J lost 5 bases, and 16 bases lay in between. CDR3 length equals 15 residues. The germline gives CDR1 MNHEY, CDR2 SVGEGT. This CDR3 reads CASSRRLIRDNEQFF. CDR3 coding DNA: TGTGCCAGCAGTCGAAGACTAATCCGTGACAATGAGCAGTTCTTC.

The V gene is TRBV15, the J gene TRBJ1-1; D remains unclear. V lost 0 bases and J 4 bases, leaving 9 bases between the germline ends. CDR3 length equals 14 residues. From germline, CDR1 is LNHNV and CDR2 YYDKDF (reference sequence). The CDR3 region has the DNA TGTGCCACCAGCAGAGATCCTGGGATCACTGAAGCTTTCTTT. It encodes CATSRDPGITEAFF.

The sample holds many counts of this clonotype. The chain combines TRBV27 with TRBJ2-7; 10 bases are shared with TRBD2. Unmatched junction bases numbered 16, after V lost 5 bases and J lost 9 bases. Germline V gives CDR1 MNHEY, CDR2 SMNVEV (reference sequence). This CDR3 contains 16 residues. CDR3 DNA sequence: TGTGCCAGCAGTCCACTAGCGGGAATGGGAGATAGCGCGCAGTACTTC. It is translated as CASSPLAGMGDSAQYF.

This clonotype was counted ten times or more. The chain uses TRBV12-3 or TRBV12-4 and TRBJ2-3; TRBD1 is a possible D gene (5 bases). The CDR3 has 14 amino acids. Between the trimmed V and J ends, which lost 2 bases and 5 bases, there was a span of 11 bases. In nucleotides, the CDR3 is TGTGCCAGCAGTTTAAGGGGTCCGCGAGATACGCAGTATTTT. The encoded protein is CASSLRGPRDTQYF.

CDR3 region: CAISANQGAVEKLFF. The CDR3 bases are TGTGCCATCAGTGCAAACCAAGGGGCGGTTGAAAAACTGTTTTTT. The chain carries TRBV10-3 and TRBJ1-4, with TRBD1 as a possible D gene (5 bases). Between the trimmed V and J ends, which lost 4 bases and 7 bases, there was a span of 16 bases. The germline V gene encodes CDR1 ENHRY and CDR2 SYGVKD. This CDR3 is 15 amino acids long.

This clonotype has more than one count but fewer than ten. The chain recombines TRBV20-1 with TRBJ2-7, with D perhaps TRBD2 (7 bases). Trimming removed 3 bases at V and 2 bases at J, with 20 bases between. There are 16 residues in the CDR3. Germline CDR1 is DFQATT and CDR2 is SNEGSKA (reference sequence). CDR3 nucleotide sequence: TGCAGTGCTAGGGACCCCAGAGCGGGACACCCCTACGAGCAGTACTTC. Protein sequence: CSARDPRAGHPYEQYF.

This chain joins TRBV6-5 and TRBJ1-1, with TRBD1 matching over 7 bases. Germline CDR1 MNHEY, CDR2 SVGAGI. Trimming at V came to 0 bases and at J to 1 base, leaving 5 bases not matched to a gene. This CDR3 spans 16 amino acids. The CDR3 sequence is CASSYSPTGWNTEAFF. The CDR3 DNA reads as TGTGCCAGCAGTTACTCGCCGACAGGGTGGAACACTGAAGCTTTCTTT.

A few counts support this clonotype. V usage is TRBV29-1 and J usage is TRBJ1-1; D is unclear. Between the trimmed V and J ends, which lost 4 bases and 0 bases, there was a span of 9 bases. CDR1 is SQVTM, CDR2 ANQGSEA, per germline. This CDR3 comprises 13 residues. The CDR3 bases are TGCAGCGTTGTGGGGATTATGAACACTGAAGCTTTCTTT. Residues: CSVVGIMNTEAFF.

This rearrangement joins TRBV27 to TRBJ2-1, with 9 bases identical to TRBD2. The V gene end was trimmed by 7 bases and the J gene end by 9 bases; junction bases not matched to a gene: 4. The CDR3 sequence is 12 residues long. Germline CDR1 is MNHEY and CDR2 is SMNVEV (reference sequence). CDR3: CASTALAGEQFF. CDR3 bases: TGTGCCAGCACCGCACTAGCGGGTGAGCAGTTCTTC.

The J gene is TRBJ2-1, the V gene TRBV29-1; D is possibly TRBD2 (5 bases). CDR1 and CDR2 from the germline V gene are SQVTM and ANQGSEA. Trimming cost V 1 base and J 7 bases, with 8 bases left between them. The CDR3 consists of 12 residues. CDR3 loop: CSVEGLANEQFF. The CDR3, as DNA: TGCAGCGTTGAAGGGCTAGCTAATGAGCAGTTCTTC.

The chain is built from TRBV29-1 and TRBJ2-2; TRBD1 aligns across 7 bases. Germline trimming cut 6 bases from V and 6 bases from J; bases unmatched to any gene: 10. The CDR3 covers 14 residues. Germline CDR1 is SQVTM and CDR2 is ANQGSEA. CDR3: CSVALGTAAGELFF. In DNA form, the CDR3 reads TGCAGCGTGGCCTTGGGGACAGCCGCCGGGGAGCTGTTTTTT.

This clonotype has at least ten counts. The chain joins TRBV5-1 to TRBJ2-1; 14 bases agree with TRBD2. V shed 4 bases, J shed 8 bases, and the junction held 11 bases outside the gene matches. This CDR3 is 17 amino acids long. The V gene's germline CDR1 is SGHRS and CDR2 YFSETQ. The CDR3 spells CASSTLTSGRARYEQFF. The DNA for the CDR3 is TGCGCCAGCAGCACCCTGACTAGCGGGAGGGCCAGGTATGAGCAGTTCTTC.

The chain recombines TRBV19 with TRBJ2-1; D unresolved. CDR3 size: 14 residues. CDR1 LNHDA and CDR2 SQIVND come from the germline V gene (reference sequence). The V end was cut by 3 bases, the J end by 0 bases, with 6 bases between. CDR3 bases: TGTGCCAGTAGTATGAAGTCCTCCTACAATGAGCAGTTCTTC. As protein: CASSMKSSYNEQFF.

Regarding this clonotype: It may be a read error: a sequence one base away is much more abundant. The chain is built from TRBV7-2 and TRBJ2-3; D remains unclear. CDR3 size: 12 residues. Per the germline V gene, CDR1 is SGHTA and CDR2 is FQGNSA. V lost 10 bases and J 0 bases, leaving 8 bases between the germline ends. The CDR3 DNA reads as TGTGCCATCGTCAGAAGCACAGATACGCAGTATTTT. Translation: CAIVRSTDTQYF.

In this sample, this clonotype turned up many times. V usage is TRBV10-3 and J usage is TRBJ1-2, with D possibly being TRBD1 (5 bases). With 3 bases removed from V and 5 bases from J, the gap between germline ends came to 10 bases. The CDR3 covers 13 residues. Germline V CDR1 and CDR2: ENHRY, SYGVKD. CDR3 sequence: CAISDRGGYGYTF. The CDR3 DNA follows: TGTGCCATCAGTGACCGGGGGGGGTATGGCTACACCTTC.